The rows below give T cell receptor beta chains drawn from one sample of a study of long-term antiretroviral therapy in people with HIV. Libraries were prepared by immunoSEQ multiplex PCR; TCRdb keeps only in-frame clonotypes and omits some of them. The sample shows around 30,000 clones, about 83% of them seen only once. Material: unsorted PBMCs, obtained 0.4 years after starting antiretroviral therapy. The source is a man younger than 35 with HIV. CDR3s include the opening cysteine and the closing phenylalanine or tryptophan.

TRBV19	TRBJ1-1	CASGGRANTEAFF
TRBV4-1	TRBJ2-2	CASSHYAPEEAGEYVGELFF
TRBV4-1	TRBJ2-1	CASSRGNEQFF
TRBV18	TRBJ2-7	CASSPSARYEQYF
TRBV9	TRBJ2-7	CASSVAVAGGPGEQYF
TRBV11-2	TRBJ1-5	CASSLGNQPQHF
TRBV13	TRBJ1-2	CASSSAMGYTF
TRBV4-3	TRBJ1-1	CASSHAVVGNTEAFF
TRBV6-5	TRBJ2-5	CASSLKQDLGETQYF
TRBV7-6	TRBJ2-2	CASRRSNTGELFF
TRBV4-3	TRBJ2-1	CASSHSGEAYNEQFF
TRBV27	TRBJ1-2	CASSLVWGQAFGYTF
TRBV19	TRBJ2-7	CASSPAPGQGGYEQYF
TRBV27	TRBJ1-1	CASSLAGRRAFF
TRBV5-1	TRBJ2-5	CASSPAAGGRETQYF
TRBV9	TRBJ2-1	CASSPAGYNEQFF
TRBV15	TRBJ1-2	CATSRDTGSGGGYTF
TRBV19	TRBJ2-3	CASSVRGPSTDTQYF
TRBV13	.	CASSSGPHQYEQYF
TRBV7-6	TRBJ2-7	CASSLGPTAYEQYF
TRBV29-1	TRBJ2-7	CSVGDRGSYEQYF
TRBV9	TRBJ1-5	CASSQGNNQPQHF
TRBV11-2	TRBJ2-5	CASRGIEETQYF
TRBV4-1	TRBJ1-1	CASSQNTEAFF
TRBV6-6	TRBJ2-3	CASSFPPRDRHTQYF
TRBV5-4	TRBJ2-2	CASSLGLAGGRGELFF
TRBV10-3	TRBJ2-1	CAISSGTSGRVYNEQFF
TRBV29-1	TRBJ1-2	CSVPSAQGSNYGYTF
TRBV6-5	TRBJ1-1	CASSASGDTEAFF
TRBV4-1	TRBJ2-1	CASSQGRYAASYNEQFF
TRBV6-5	TRBJ1-3	CASSYSSGGNTIYF
TRBV28	TRBJ2-2	CASSLSPNGYTGELFF
TRBV28	TRBJ2-5	CASSLGPQETQYF
TRBV27	TRBJ1-2	CASRTADNYGYTF
TRBV9	TRBJ2-6	CASNSGSGANVLTF
TRBV5-6	TRBJ2-7	CASSFGAGGEHEQYF
TRBV13	TRBJ2-7	CASSYNYEQYF
TRBV2	TRBJ1-5	CASSSTASNQPQHF
TRBV18	TRBJ1-5	CASSPGQGNQPQHF
TRBV7-2	TRBJ2-1	CASSSGLAGEGPREQFF
TRBV27	TRBJ2-1	CASSPLTGPYNEQFF
TRBV29-1	TRBJ1-2	CSVEEDWAGYGYTF
TRBV27	TRBJ1-2	CASSLYIGSYGYTF
TRBV13	TRBJ2-1	CASSQGTGVGEQFF